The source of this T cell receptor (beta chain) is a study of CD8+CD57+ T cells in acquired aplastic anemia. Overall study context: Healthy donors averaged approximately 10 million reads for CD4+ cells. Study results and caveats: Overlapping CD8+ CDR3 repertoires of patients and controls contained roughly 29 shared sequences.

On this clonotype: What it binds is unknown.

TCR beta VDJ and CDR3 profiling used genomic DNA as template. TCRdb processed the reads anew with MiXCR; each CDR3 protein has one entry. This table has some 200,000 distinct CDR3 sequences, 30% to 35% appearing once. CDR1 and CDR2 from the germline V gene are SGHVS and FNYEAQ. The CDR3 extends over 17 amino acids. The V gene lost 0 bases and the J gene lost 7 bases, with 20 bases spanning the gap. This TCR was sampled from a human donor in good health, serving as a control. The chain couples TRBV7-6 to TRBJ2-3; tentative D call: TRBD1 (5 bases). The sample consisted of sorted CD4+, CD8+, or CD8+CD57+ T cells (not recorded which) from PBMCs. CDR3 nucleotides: TGTGCCAGCAGCTTAGCCCGCCACAGCACGAAGGGGAATACGCAGTATTTT. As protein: CASSLARHSTKGNTQYF.